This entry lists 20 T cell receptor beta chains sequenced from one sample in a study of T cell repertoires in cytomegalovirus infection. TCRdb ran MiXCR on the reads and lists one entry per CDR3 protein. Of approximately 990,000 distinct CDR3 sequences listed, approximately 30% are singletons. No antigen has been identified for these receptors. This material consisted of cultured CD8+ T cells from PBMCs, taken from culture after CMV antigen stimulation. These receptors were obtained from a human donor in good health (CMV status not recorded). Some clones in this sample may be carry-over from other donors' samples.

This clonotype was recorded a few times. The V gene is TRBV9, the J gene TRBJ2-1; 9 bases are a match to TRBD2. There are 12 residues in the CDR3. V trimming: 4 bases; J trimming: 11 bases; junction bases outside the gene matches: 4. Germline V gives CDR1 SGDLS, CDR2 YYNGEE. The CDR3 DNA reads TGTGCCAGCAGCTCCCTAGCGGGGAAGCAGTTCTTC. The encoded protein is CASSSLAGKQFF.

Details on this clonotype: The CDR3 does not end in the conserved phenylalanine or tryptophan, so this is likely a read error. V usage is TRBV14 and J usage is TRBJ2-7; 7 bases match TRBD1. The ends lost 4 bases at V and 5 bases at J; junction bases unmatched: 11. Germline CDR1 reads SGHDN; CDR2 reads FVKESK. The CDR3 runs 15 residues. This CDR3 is CASSRTGATSDEQYS. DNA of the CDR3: TGTGCCAGCAGCCGAACAGGGGCCACCTCGGACGAGCAGTACTCC.

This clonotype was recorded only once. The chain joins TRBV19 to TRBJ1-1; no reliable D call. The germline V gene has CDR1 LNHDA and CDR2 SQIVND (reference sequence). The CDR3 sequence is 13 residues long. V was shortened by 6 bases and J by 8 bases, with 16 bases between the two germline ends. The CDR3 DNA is TGTGCCAGTAGGATGGGTGGTTCCCCCGAAGCTTTCTTT. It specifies CASRMGGSPEAFF. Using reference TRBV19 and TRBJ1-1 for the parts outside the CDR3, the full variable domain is DGGITQSPKYLFRKEGQNVTLSCEQNLNHDAMYWYRQDPGQGLRLIYYSQIVNDFQKGDIAEGYSVSREKKESFPLTVTSAQKNPTAFYLCASRMGGSPEAFFGQGTRLTVV.

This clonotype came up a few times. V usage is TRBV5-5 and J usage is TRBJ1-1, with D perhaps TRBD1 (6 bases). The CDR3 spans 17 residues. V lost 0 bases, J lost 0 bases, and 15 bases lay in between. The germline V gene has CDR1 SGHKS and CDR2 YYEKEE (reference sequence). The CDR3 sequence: CASSLDRALRMNTEAFF. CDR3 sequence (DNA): TGTGCCAGCAGCTTGGACAGGGCTTTAAGGATGAACACTGAAGCTTTCTTT.

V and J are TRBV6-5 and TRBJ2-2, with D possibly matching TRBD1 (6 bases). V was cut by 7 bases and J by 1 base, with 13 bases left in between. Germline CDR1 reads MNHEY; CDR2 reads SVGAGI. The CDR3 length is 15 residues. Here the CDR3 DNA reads TGTGCCAGCAACCAACAGGGAAGGAACACCGGGGAGCTGTTTTTT. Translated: CASNQQGRNTGELFF.

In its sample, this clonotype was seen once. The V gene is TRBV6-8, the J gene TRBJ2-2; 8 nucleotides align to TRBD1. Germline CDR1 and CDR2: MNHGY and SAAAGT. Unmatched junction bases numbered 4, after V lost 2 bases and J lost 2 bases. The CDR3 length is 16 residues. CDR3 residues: CASSYETGDNTGELFF. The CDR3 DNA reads TGTGCCAGCAGTTACGAGACAGGGGACAACACCGGGGAGCTGTTTTTT.

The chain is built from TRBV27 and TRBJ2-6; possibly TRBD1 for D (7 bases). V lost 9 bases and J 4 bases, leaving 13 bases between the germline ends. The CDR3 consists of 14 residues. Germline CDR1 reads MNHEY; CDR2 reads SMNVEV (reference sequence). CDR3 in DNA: TGTGCCAGTGGCAGGGGGGAAGGGGCCAACGTCCTGACTTTC. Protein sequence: CASGRGEGANVLTF.

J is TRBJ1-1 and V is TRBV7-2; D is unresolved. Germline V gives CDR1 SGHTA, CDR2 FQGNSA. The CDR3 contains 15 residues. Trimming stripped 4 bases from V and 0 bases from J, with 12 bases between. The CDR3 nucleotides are TGTGCCAGCAGCTCCCCTGATTCTATGAACACTGAAGCTTTCTTT. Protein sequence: CASSSPDSMNTEAFF.

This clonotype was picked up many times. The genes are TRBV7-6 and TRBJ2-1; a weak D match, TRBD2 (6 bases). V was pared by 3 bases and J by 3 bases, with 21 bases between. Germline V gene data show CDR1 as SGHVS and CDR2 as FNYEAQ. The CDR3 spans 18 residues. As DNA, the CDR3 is TGTGCCAGCAGCTTTGATGCCTATATGACGGGGGACTACAATGAGCAGTTCTTC. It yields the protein CASSFDAYMTGDYNEQFF.

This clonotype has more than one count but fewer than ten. Here the CDR3 reads CASSRGNEAFF. CDR3 nucleotide sequence: TGTGCCAGCAGCAGGGGGAATGAAGCTTTCTTT. This chain joins TRBV27 and TRBJ1-1, with 7 bases matching TRBD1. Trimming removed 6 bases from V and 7 bases from J; junction bases left unmatched: 2. CDR3 length: 11 amino acids. Germline V gene data show CDR1 as MNHEY and CDR2 as SMNVEV (reference sequence).

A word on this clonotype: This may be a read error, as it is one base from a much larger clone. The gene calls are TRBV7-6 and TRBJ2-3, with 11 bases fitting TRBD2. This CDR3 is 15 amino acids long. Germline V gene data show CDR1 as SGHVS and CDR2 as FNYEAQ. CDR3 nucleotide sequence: TGTGCCAGCGCATACCTAGCGGGGGGAACAGATATGCAGTATTTT. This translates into CASAYLAGGTDMQYF.

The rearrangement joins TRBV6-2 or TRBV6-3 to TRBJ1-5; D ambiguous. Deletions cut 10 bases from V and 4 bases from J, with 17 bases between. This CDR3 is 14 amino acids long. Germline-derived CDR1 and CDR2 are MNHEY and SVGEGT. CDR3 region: CATGPPWQNQPQHF. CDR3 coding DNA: TGTGCCACCGGGCCCCCTTGGCAAAATCAGCCCCAGCATTTT.

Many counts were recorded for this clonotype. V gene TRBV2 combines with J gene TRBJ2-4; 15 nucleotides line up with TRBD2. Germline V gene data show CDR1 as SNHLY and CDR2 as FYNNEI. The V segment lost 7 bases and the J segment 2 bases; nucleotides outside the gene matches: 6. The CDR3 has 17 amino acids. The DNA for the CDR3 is TGTGCCAGCACCGGACTAGCGGGGGGGCCATCCAAAAACATTCAGTACTTC. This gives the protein CASTGLAGGPSKNIQYF.

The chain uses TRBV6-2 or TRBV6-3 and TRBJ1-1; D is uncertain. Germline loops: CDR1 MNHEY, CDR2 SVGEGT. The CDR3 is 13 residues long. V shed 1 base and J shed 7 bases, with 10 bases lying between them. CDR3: CASSYFNTVEAFF. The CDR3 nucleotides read TGTGCCAGCAGTTACTTTAACACGGTTGAAGCTTTCTTT.

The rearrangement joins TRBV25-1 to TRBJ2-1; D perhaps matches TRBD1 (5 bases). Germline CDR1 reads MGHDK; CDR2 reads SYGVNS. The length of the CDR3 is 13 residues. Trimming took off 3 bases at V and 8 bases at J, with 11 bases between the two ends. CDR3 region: CASSEKGIYEQFF. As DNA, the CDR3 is TGTGCCAGCAGTGAGAAGGGGATCTATGAGCAGTTCTTC.

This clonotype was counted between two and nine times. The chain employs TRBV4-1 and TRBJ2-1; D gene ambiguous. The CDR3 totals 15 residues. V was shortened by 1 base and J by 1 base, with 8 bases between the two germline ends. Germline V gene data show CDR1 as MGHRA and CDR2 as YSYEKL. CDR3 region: CASSQAHSSYNEQFF. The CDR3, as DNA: TGCGCCAGCAGCCAAGCCCATTCTTCCTACAATGAGCAGTTCTTC.

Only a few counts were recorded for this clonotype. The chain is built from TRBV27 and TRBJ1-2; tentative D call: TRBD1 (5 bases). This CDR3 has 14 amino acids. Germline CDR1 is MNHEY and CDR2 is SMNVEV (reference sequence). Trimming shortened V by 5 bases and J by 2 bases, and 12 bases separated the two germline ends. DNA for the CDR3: TGTGCCAGCAGTCTCTACGCAGGGAACTATGGCTACACCTTC. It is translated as CASSLYAGNYGYTF.

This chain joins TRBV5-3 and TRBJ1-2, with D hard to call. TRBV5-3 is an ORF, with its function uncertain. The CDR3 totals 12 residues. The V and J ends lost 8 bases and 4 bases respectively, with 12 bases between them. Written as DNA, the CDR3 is TGTGCCAGCAGCGTTGGGAGCTATGGCTACACCTTC. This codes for CASSVGSYGYTF.

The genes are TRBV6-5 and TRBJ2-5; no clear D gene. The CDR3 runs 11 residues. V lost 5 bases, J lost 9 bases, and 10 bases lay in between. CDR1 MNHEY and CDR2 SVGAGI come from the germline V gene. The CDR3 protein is CASSPPPAQYF. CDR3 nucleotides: TGTGCCAGCAGTCCACCTCCGGCCCAGTACTTC.

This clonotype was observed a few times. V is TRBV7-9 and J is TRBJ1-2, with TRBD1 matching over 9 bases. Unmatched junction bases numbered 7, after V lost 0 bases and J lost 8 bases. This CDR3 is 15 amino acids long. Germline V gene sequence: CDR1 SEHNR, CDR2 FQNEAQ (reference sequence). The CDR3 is CASSLARDRDGGYTF. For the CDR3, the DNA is TGTGCCAGCAGCTTAGCCCGGGACAGGGATGGAGGCTACACCTTC. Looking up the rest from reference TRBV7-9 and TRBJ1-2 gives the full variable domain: DTGVSQNPRHKITKRGQNVTFRCDPISEHNRLYWYRQTLGQGPEFLTYFQNEAQLEKSRLLSDRFSAERPKGSFSTLEIQRTEQGDSAMYLCASSLARDRDGGYTFGSGTRLTVV.